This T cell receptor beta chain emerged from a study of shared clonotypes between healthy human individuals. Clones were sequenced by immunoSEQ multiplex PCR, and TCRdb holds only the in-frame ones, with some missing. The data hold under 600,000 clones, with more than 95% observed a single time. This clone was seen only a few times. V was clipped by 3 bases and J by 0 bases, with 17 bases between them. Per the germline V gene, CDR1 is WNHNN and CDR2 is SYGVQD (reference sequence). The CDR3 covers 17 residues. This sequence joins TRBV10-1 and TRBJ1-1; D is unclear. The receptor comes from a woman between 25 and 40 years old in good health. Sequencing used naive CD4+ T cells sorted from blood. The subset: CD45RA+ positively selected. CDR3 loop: CASSEQVGEQLNTEAFF. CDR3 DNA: TGCGCCAGCAGTGAACAAGTCGGAGAACAATTGAACACTGAAGCTTTCTTT.